This passage covers 28 T cell receptor beta chains from one sample sequenced in a study of siplizumab effects on memory and regulatory T cells. Profiled with immunoSEQ multiplex PCR; TCRdb holds only in-frame clones, not every one. The table includes 85,000 to 130,000 clones, 93% detected once. The sequenced sample consisted of Tregs sorted from blood. These receptors were taken from a human donor in good health.

This clone was observed once. The chain has TRBV5-6 and TRBJ2-5, with TRBD1 matching 9 bases. The CDR3 has 15 amino acids. Unmatched junction bases numbered 5, after V lost 0 bases and J lost 5 bases. The germline CDR1 and CDR2 sequences are SGHDT and YYEEEE. The CDR3 DNA is TGTGCCAGCAGCTTGGTCTGGGACAGGGTGGAGACCCAGTACTTC. It yields the protein CASSLVWDRVETQYF.

This clone showed up just once. The chain has TRBV7-2 and TRBJ2-4; D is perhaps TRBD1 or TRBD2 (7 bases each). CDR1 is SGHTA and CDR2 is FQGNSA in the germline V gene. V gave up 4 bases and J gave up 8 bases, with 18 bases separating them. The length of the CDR3 is 15 residues. In nucleotides, the CDR3 is TGTGCCAGCAGCTATGACAGGGAGGGCGGTTACATTCAGTACTTC. It yields the protein CASSYDREGGYIQYF.

This chain joins TRBV7-8 and TRBJ2-7; D not resolved. Trimming cost V 5 bases and J 6 bases, with 20 bases left between them. The CDR3 is 15 amino acids. CDR1 and CDR2 (germline): SGHVS, FQNEAQ. Here the CDR3 reads CASSLSVRSSGEQYF. CDR3 bases: TGTGCCAGCAGCCTTAGTGTGAGGTCGTCGGGCGAGCAGTACTTC.

This sequence joins TRBV6-1 and TRBJ1-1; a possible D gene is TRBD1 (6 bases). Trimming took 9 bases from V and 7 from J, leaving 21 bases between them. Germline V gene data show CDR1 as MNHNS and CDR2 as SASEGT. The CDR3 spans 14 residues. CDR3: CASRKGGGQVEAFF. The CDR3 DNA reads TGTGCCAGTCGGAAGGGCGGGGGGCAAGTTGAAGCTTTCTTT.

J is TRBJ2-7 and V is TRBV9, with 11 bases lining up with TRBD2. V shed 2 bases and J 2 bases; nucleotides not matched to a gene: 3. The CDR3 runs to 15 residues. Germline loops: CDR1 SGDLS, CDR2 YYNGEE. The CDR3 here is CASSVGLAAPYEQYF. In DNA form, the CDR3 reads TGTGCCAGCAGCGTGGGACTAGCGGCTCCCTACGAGCAGTACTTC.

The chain employs TRBV7-3 and TRBJ1-1; D is possibly TRBD1 (6 bases). The germline V and J ends were trimmed by 1 base and 5 bases, with 14 bases remaining between them. CDR3 length: 15 residues. Germline CDR1 SGHTA, CDR2 FQGTGA. The CDR3 region is CASSLSAGASTEAFF. CDR3 bases: TGTGCCAGCAGCTTAAGTGCAGGGGCGAGTACTGAAGCTTTCTTT.

This clone was observed a single time. The chain combines TRBV30 with TRBJ2-1; D may be TRBD1 (5 bases). This CDR3 has 15 residues. Germline V gene lookup returns CDR1 GTSNPN and CDR2 SVGIG (reference sequence). Trimming removed 2 bases from V and 4 bases from J, with 15 bases in between. The CDR3 DNA sequence: TGTGCCTGGAGTACAGCAGGGTTATCTTACAATGAGCAGTTCTTC. This codes for CAWSTAGLSYNEQFF.

The chain employs TRBV6-1 and TRBJ1-1; 7 bases fit TRBD1. The CDR3 is 11 residues long. Germline values: CDR1 MNHNS, CDR2 SASEGT. J was trimmed by 14 bases and V by 8 bases; bases with no gene match: 11. In DNA form, the CDR3 reads TGTGCCAGCGTTGTTGGGACAGCGGACTTCTTT. This gives the protein CASVVGTADFF.

V gene TRBV30 combines with J gene TRBJ1-1; 9 bases fit TRBD1. Trimming cost V 3 bases and J 4 bases; bases outside gene matches: 6. The CDR3 length is 14 residues. Germline CDR1 and CDR2: GTSNPN and SVGIG (reference sequence). CDR3 sequence reads: CAWRRTGVGTEAFF. CDR3 nucleotides: TGTGCCTGGAGGAGGACAGGGGTGGGCACTGAAGCTTTCTTT.

This sequence joins TRBV7-2 and TRBJ2-5; perhaps TRBD1 as D (5 bases). Looked up from germline, CDR1 is SGHTA and CDR2 is FQGNSA. CDR3 size: 13 residues. Trimming left V 0 bases short and J 12 bases short, with 14 bases between. The CDR3: CASSLASGRAKYF. CDR3 in DNA: TGTGCCAGCAGCTTAGCATCCGGCAGGGCCAAGTACTTC.

V usage is TRBV28 and J usage is TRBJ1-5, with D possibly matching TRBD1 (6 bases). The CDR3 contains 15 residues. CDR1 and CDR2 (germline): MDHEN, SYDVKM. Trimming took 6 bases from V and 2 from J, leaving 14 bases between them. The CDR3 reads CASSNAGVGNQPQHF. Here the CDR3 DNA reads TGTGCCAGCAGCAACGCAGGGGTTGGCAATCAGCCCCAGCATTTT.

The chain uses TRBV6-5 and TRBJ2-5, with 12 positions matching TRBD2. The J call is in doubt because the DNA end fits TRBJ2-7 better. This CDR3 is built from 16 residues. Germline loops: CDR1 MNHEY, CDR2 SVGAGI. Here the CDR3 DNA reads TGTGCCAGCAGTTCTGGGACTAGCGGGCTCTCCTACGAGCAGTACTTC. It encodes CASSSGTSGLSYEQYF.

The chain couples TRBV14 to TRBJ2-7, with TRBD1 as a possible D gene (5 bases). The CDR3 has 13 amino acids. CDR1 and CDR2 (germline): SGHDN, FVKESK. V gave up 5 bases and J gave up 6 bases, with 14 bases separating them. CDR3 DNA sequence: TGTGCCAGCAGCATGGAACGGACATCCGAGCAGTACTTC. Translated: CASSMERTSEQYF.

This rearrangement joins TRBV21-1 to TRBJ1-1; the table assigns TRBD1, which was not confirmed against the DNA. TRBV21-1 is classified as a pseudogene. The length of the CDR3 is 12 residues. The chain's CDR3 is CASSKGQSEAFF. As DNA, the CDR3 is TGTGCCAGCAGCAAGGGACAGTCTGAAGCTTTCTTT.

The rearrangement joins TRBV15 to TRBJ2-7, with TRBD1 matching 7 bases. The CDR3 totals 14 residues. Looked up from germline, CDR1 is LNHNV and CDR2 is YYDKDF (reference sequence). Trimming removed 5 bases from V and 3 bases from J; junction bases left unmatched: 7. CDR3 region: CATSPWTGGYEQYF. The CDR3 nucleotides are TGTGCCACCAGCCCATGGACAGGTGGCTACGAGCAGTACTTC.

The chain joins TRBV11-3 to TRBJ2-7; no definite D call. The CDR3 spans 15 residues. V dropped 0 bases and J dropped 2 bases, with 11 bases sitting between them. CDR1 is SGHNT, CDR2 YENEEA, per germline. The CDR3 sequence: CASSLDRHPTYEQYF. In nucleotides, the CDR3 is TGTGCCAGCAGCTTAGATAGGCACCCAACCTACGAGCAGTACTTC.

The rearrangement uses TRBV5-4 and TRBJ2-7; the D is unclear. This CDR3 spans 14 amino acids. Trimming shortened V by 4 bases and J by 2 bases, and 13 bases separated the two germline ends. The germline V gene has CDR1 SGHNT and CDR2 YYREEE (reference sequence). The CDR3 reads CASSPISSPYEQYF. CDR3 sequence (DNA): TGTGCCAGCAGCCCGATAAGTTCCCCCTACGAGCAGTACTTC.

This chain joins TRBV28 and TRBJ2-5; 10 positions match TRBD1. This CDR3 has 16 residues. Trimming cost V 3 bases and J 1 base; bases outside gene matches: 5. The V gene's germline CDR1 is MDHEN and CDR2 SYDVKM. CDR3 amino acids: CASSFRGQGIQETQYF. CDR3 DNA sequence: TGTGCCAGCAGTTTTAGGGGACAGGGGATCCAAGAGACCCAGTACTTC.

The rearrangement links TRBV18 to TRBJ1-3; D is possibly TRBD1 (5 bases). V lost 2 bases and J 7 bases, leaving 18 bases between the germline ends. The germline gives CDR1 KGHSH, CDR2 LQKENI. The CDR3 length is 16 residues. Here the CDR3 reads CASSPTPGVTGNTIYF. In DNA form, the CDR3 reads TGTGCCAGCTCACCAACCCCGGGGGTTACCGGGAACACCATATATTTT.

The chain couples TRBV7-9 to TRBJ1-2, with 10 bases fitting TRBD1. The V and J ends lost 5 bases and 3 bases, in that order; junction bases with no gene match: 9. Germline-derived CDR1 and CDR2 are SEHNR and FQNEAQ (reference sequence). The CDR3 loop spans 16 amino acids. Here the CDR3 reads CASSLRQGASDYGYTF. The CDR3 DNA reads TGTGCCAGCAGCCTCCGACAGGGGGCTTCGGACTATGGCTACACCTTC.

V usage is TRBV5-8 and J usage is TRBJ1-2; D is unresolved. In germline, CDR1 is SGHTS, CDR2 YDEGEE. The CDR3 is made up of 13 amino acids. Trimming left V 2 bases short and J 8 bases short, with 13 bases between. Here the CDR3 DNA reads TGTGCCAGCAGCTTTCAGCGGGCGCAGGGCTACACCTTC. It translates to CASSFQRAQGYTF.

V usage is TRBV6-6 and J usage is TRBJ2-1; 9 bases fit TRBD1. CDR1 and CDR2 (germline): MNHNY, SVGAGI (reference sequence). The CDR3 has 15 amino acids. V lost 7 bases, J lost 1 base, and 5 bases stayed unmatched. The CDR3, as DNA: TGTGCCAGCACCACGACAGGGGGGTCCTACAATGAGCAGTTCTTC. It encodes CASTTTGGSYNEQFF.

V and J are TRBV30 and TRBJ2-1; no clear D gene. The CDR3 is 13 residues long. The ends were cut back, 3 bases at V and 1 base at J, with 7 bases in the middle. Germline CDR1 and CDR2: GTSNPN and SVGIG (reference sequence). The CDR3 loop is CAWSPLSYNEQFF. The CDR3 DNA follows: TGTGCCTGGAGCCCCCTTTCCTACAATGAGCAGTTCTTC.

The chain is built from TRBV29-1 and TRBJ2-1; 7 positions agree with TRBD1. The trim removed 6 bases at V and 3 bases at J, leaving 8 bases unmatched. CDR3 size: 14 residues. The germline gives CDR1 SQVTM, CDR2 ANQGSEA. The CDR3 loop is CSVGRQGSYNEQFF. The DNA for the CDR3 is TGCAGCGTCGGCCGACAGGGAAGCTACAATGAGCAGTTCTTC.

The chain joins TRBV11-2 to TRBJ2-7; possible D gene TRBD2, 6 bases. Germline values: CDR1 SGHAT, CDR2 FQNNGV. With 4 bases removed from V and 8 bases from J, the gap between germline ends came to 15 bases. The CDR3 is 13 amino acids. For the CDR3, the DNA is TGTGCCAGCAGCTCGGGTCCCCGGGAGAAGCAGTACTTC. It translates to CASSSGPREKQYF. Filled out from reference TRBV11-2 and TRBJ2-7, the complete variable domain reads EAGVAQSPRYKIIEKRQSVAFWCNPISGHATLYWYQQILGQGPKLLIQFQNNGVVDDSQLPKDRFSAERLKGVDSTLKIQPAKLEDSAVYLCASSSGPREKQYFGPGTRLTVT.

This clone was detected a few times. V is TRBV30 and J is TRBJ1-4; D is ambiguous. CDR3 size: 12 residues. The germline V gene encodes CDR1 GTSNPN and CDR2 SVGIG (reference sequence). Trimming cost V 3 bases and J 8 bases, with 10 bases left between them. CDR3 sequence: CAWSPLGEKLFF. CDR3 nucleotides: TGTGCCTGGAGCCCCCTTGGGGAAAAACTGTTTTTT.

The CDR3 is CASSAELAGSGELFF. The CDR3 DNA is TGTGCCAGCAGCGCCGAACTAGCGGGTTCCGGGGAGCTGTTTTTT. This chain uses TRBV5-6 with TRBJ2-2, with 9 bases lining up with TRBD2. CDR3 length: 15 amino acids. Germline CDR1 and CDR2: SGHDT and YYEEEE. V lost 4 bases, J lost 6 bases, and 7 bases stayed unmatched. Complete variable domain (other parts from reference TRBV5-6 and TRBJ2-2): DAGVTQSPTHLIKTRGQQVTLRCSPKSGHDTVSWYQQALGQGPQFIFQYYEEEERQRGNFPDRFSGHQFPNYSSELNVNALLLGDSALYLCASSAELAGSGELFFGEGSRLTVL.

V usage is TRBV30 and J usage is TRBJ2-3; tentatively, D is TRBD2 (7 bases). Germline V gene sequence: CDR1 GTSNPN, CDR2 SVGIG (reference sequence). V was trimmed by 5 bases and J by 1 base, leaving 16 bases between them. The CDR3 extends over 15 amino acids. This CDR3 is CAWGKRGGGTDTQYF. CDR3 nucleotide sequence: TGTGCCTGGGGAAAACGAGGGGGGGGCACAGATACGCAGTATTTT.